The clone carrying this TCR beta chain has a handful of counts. The sample's time point: after trial treatment. The sample's treatment: LDRT plus nivolumab, ipilimumab, low-dose cyclophosphamide and aspirin (RACIN trial). First-strand cDNA used TRAV- and TRBV-specific primers, covering alpha and beta chains. Amplification of TCRs used a constant-region primer and V-primer adapter for roughly 21 PCR cycles. TCRdb re-analysed the reads in MiXCR, keeping a single row per CDR3 protein. Of about 91,000 distinct CDR3 sequences listed, around a fifth are singletons. These data come from a study of low-dose radiotherapy and immunotherapy resistance in tumors. Germline trimming cut 5 bases from V and 2 bases from J; bases unmatched to any gene: 12. The CDR3 has 17 residues. Germline loops: CDR1 MNHNS, CDR2 SASEGT.

The chain combines TRBV6-1 with TRBJ2-7, with 10 bases matching TRBD2. The TCR comes from a female donor with ovarian cancer. This specimen consisted of PBMCs, obtained after low-dose radiotherapy plus immunotherapy. CDR3 loop: CASSLISGRIGTYEQYF. The CDR3 DNA sequence: TGTGCCAGCAGTCTGATTAGCGGGAGGATCGGGACCTACGAGCAGTACTTC.